The 20 T cell receptor beta chains below come from one sample, sequenced in a study of T-cell reconstitution after alpha-beta-depleted transplantation in children. Unique molecular identifiers were used to barcode this TCRbeta library. MiXCR, run by TCRdb on the PCR reads, gives a single entry per CDR3 protein. Of almost 250,000 distinct CDR3 sequences detected, about 25% appear once; the ten largest clones hold roughly 2.6%. Specimen: PBMCs, collected before TCRalphabeta/CD19-depleted stem cell transplant. Receptor source: a girl aged 2-9 years with Fanconi anemia, due to receive a stem cell transplant.

This clonotype was seen ten or more times. The J gene is TRBJ2-7, the V gene TRBV29-1; D is unclear. Germline assignment: CDR1 SQVTM and CDR2 ANQGSEA. The CDR3 is made up of 11 amino acids. V lost 7 bases to trimming and J lost 5 bases, with 12 bases between them. The CDR3 region is CSAGVGDEQYF. CDR3 in DNA: TGCAGCGCCGGAGTTGGTGACGAGCAGTACTTC.

This clonotype was observed at least ten times. The chain has TRBV10-3 and TRBJ2-3; 8 bases fit TRBD2. Trimming cost V 3 bases and J 1 base; bases outside gene matches: 6. Germline-derived CDR1 and CDR2 are ENHRY and SYGVKD. The CDR3 covers 16 residues. CDR3 in DNA: TGTGCCATCAGTGACCACCCAGCGGGAGGCACAGATACGCAGTATTTT. This encodes CAISDHPAGGTDTQYF.

There are many counts of this clonotype. The chain joins TRBV4-2 to TRBJ2-7, with D maybe TRBD2 (6 bases). Trimming removed 0 bases at V and 0 bases at J, with 12 bases between. The CDR3 extends over 16 amino acids. The germline CDR1 and CDR2 sequences are LGHNA and YNFKEQ. The CDR3, as DNA: TGTGCCAGCAGCCAAGATCTGGGGGGAAGCTCCTACGAGCAGTACTTC. Translating gives CASSQDLGGSSYEQYF.

The gene calls are TRBV4-2 and TRBJ1-1; the D is unclear. The CDR3 has 14 residues. Germline lookup yields CDR1 LGHNA and CDR2 YNFKEQ. Deletions cut 4 bases from V and 1 base from J, with 10 bases between. The CDR3 loop reads CASSPTRGNTEAFF. Written as DNA, the CDR3 is TGTGCCAGCAGCCCCACCCGGGGGAACACTGAAGCTTTCTTT.

This clonotype has at least ten counts. The rearrangement uses TRBV5-1 and TRBJ1-1, with D unclear. Trimming removed 3 bases at V and 0 bases at J, with 6 bases between. CDR3 length: 13 amino acids. CDR1 is SGHRS, CDR2 YFSETQ, per germline. CDR3 region: CASSSSMNTEAFF. The CDR3 DNA sequence: TGCGCCAGCAGCTCTAGCATGAACACTGAAGCTTTCTTT.

This clonotype was found many times. This chain uses TRBV7-2 with TRBJ2-1; D unresolved. The V end lost 0 bases, the J end lost 0 bases, and 6 bases lay between the germline ends. The CDR3 has 15 residues. The germline V gene encodes CDR1 SGHTA and CDR2 FQGNSA. CDR3 sequence (DNA): TGTGCCAGCAGCTTAGCGGCGAGCTCCTACAATGAGCAGTTCTTC. The encoded protein is CASSLAASSYNEQFF.

The chain links TRBV20-1 to TRBJ2-3; 9 nucleotides align to TRBD2. Germline V gene data show CDR1 as DFQATT and CDR2 as SNEGSKA (reference sequence). Losses at the gene ends were 1 base for V and 0 bases for J; bases not matched to a gene: 2. The CDR3 is 15 residues long. CDR3 DNA sequence: TGCAGTGCTAGAGGCCTAGCGGGGAGCACAGATACGCAGTATTTT. Encoded protein: CSARGLAGSTDTQYF.

In this sample, this clonotype turned up many times. V gene TRBV6-5 combines with J gene TRBJ2-3, with a possible D match to TRBD2 (5 bases). CDR3 size: 14 residues. Germline V CDR1 and CDR2: MNHEY, SVGAGI. V dropped 8 bases and J dropped 1 base, with 13 bases sitting between them. DNA for the CDR3: TGTGCCAGCCGGCCGGGGATCGGCACAGATACGCAGTATTTT. Its protein is CASRPGIGTDTQYF.

The table lists this clonotype with a few counts. The chain joins TRBV20-1 to TRBJ2-1; unclear D gene. CDR1 and CDR2 (germline): DFQATT, SNEGSKA (reference sequence). V gave up 5 bases and J gave up 8 bases, with 16 bases separating them. The CDR3 has 13 residues. CDR3 protein: CSAPLPNLDEQFF. CDR3 bases: TGCAGTGCTCCTCTACCTAACCTGGATGAGCAGTTCTTC.

This clonotype has at least ten counts. The chain combines TRBV7-8 with TRBJ2-1; the D gene could be TRBD1 or TRBD2 (5 bases each). This CDR3 is 16 amino acids long. V lost 7 bases to trimming and J lost 2 bases, with 18 bases between them. Germline V gene data show CDR1 as SGHVS and CDR2 as FQNEAQ. The CDR3 protein is CASTTGTYVAYNEQFF. The CDR3 DNA sequence: TGTGCCAGCACCACGGGGACCTATGTGGCCTACAATGAGCAGTTCTTC.

The table lists this clonotype with many counts. J is TRBJ2-7 and V is TRBV29-1; 10 positions agree with TRBD1. CDR3 size: 13 residues. Germline lookup yields CDR1 SQVTM and CDR2 ANQGSEA. Trimming removed 4 bases from V and 4 bases from J; junction bases left unmatched: 4. The CDR3 loop reads CSVGQGAIYEQYF. The CDR3 region has the DNA TGCAGCGTTGGACAGGGGGCAATTTACGAGCAGTACTTC.

This clonotype was picked up many times. The chain uses TRBV18 and TRBJ2-1; no definite D call. The CDR3 loop spans 11 amino acids. With 3 bases removed from V and 9 bases from J, the gap between germline ends came to 6 bases. Looked up from germline, CDR1 is KGHSH and CDR2 is LQKENI. The CDR3 DNA reads TGTGCCAGCTCACCCAAAGGTGAGCAGTTCTTC. It yields the protein CASSPKGEQFF.

V gene TRBV6-1 combines with J gene TRBJ2-7; TRBD2 matches 9 bases. The germline gives CDR1 MNHNS, CDR2 SASEGT. Trimming took 9 bases from V and 1 from J; bases not matched to a gene: 16. This CDR3 comprises 17 residues. Written as DNA, the CDR3 is TGTGCCAGTAATAACCGACGACTAGCGGAGGGGTCCTACGAGCAGTACTTC. The encoded protein is CASNNRRLAEGSYEQYF.

J is TRBJ2-2 and V is TRBV4-2; D uncertain. The CDR3 runs 17 residues. V lost 1 base and J 0 bases, leaving 12 bases between the germline ends. CDR1 is LGHNA and CDR2 is YNFKEQ in the germline V gene. CDR3: CASSQGTRQANTGELFF. In DNA form, the CDR3 reads TGTGCCAGCAGCCAAGGAACGAGACAAGCGAACACCGGGGAGCTGTTTTTT.

This clonotype showed up many times. The chain uses TRBV10-3 and TRBJ2-7; 8 positions agree with TRBD1. The V gene end was trimmed by 7 bases and the J gene end by 5 bases; junction bases not matched to a gene: 4. This CDR3 has 12 amino acids. Per germline, CDR1 ENHRY and CDR2 SYGVKD. The CDR3 coding sequence is TGTGCCATCAATGGACAGGGCGACGAGCAGTACTTC. It encodes CAINGQGDEQYF.

This clonotype was detected only a few times. CDR3: CSVALTGGDEQYF. The CDR3 DNA reads as TGCAGCGTTGCCCTTACAGGGGGCGACGAGCAGTACTTC. The rearrangement links TRBV29-1 to TRBJ2-7; 9 positions match TRBD1. V was clipped by 4 bases and J by 5 bases; unmatched bases: 6. The V gene's germline CDR1 is SQVTM and CDR2 ANQGSEA. The CDR3 length is 13 residues.

This clonotype was seen ten or more times. This sequence joins TRBV29-1 and TRBJ2-1; 7 positions match TRBD1. This CDR3 has 13 amino acids. Trimming removed 6 bases from V and 0 bases from J; junction bases left unmatched: 2. CDR1 SQVTM and CDR2 ANQGSEA come from the germline V gene. The CDR3 reads CSVGQDSYNEQFF. CDR3 in DNA: TGCAGCGTAGGACAGGACTCCTACAATGAGCAGTTCTTC.

This clonotype occurred a few times. This chain uses TRBV14 with TRBJ2-3; 8 nucleotides line up with TRBD2. Germline CDR1 reads SGHDN; CDR2 reads FVKESK. V shed 4 bases and J 4 bases; nucleotides not matched to a gene: 13. The CDR3 covers 17 residues. The DNA for the CDR3 is TGTGCCAGCAGCCCAATACAACCGGGACTAGTCTCAGATACGCAGTATTTT. Residues: CASSPIQPGLVSDTQYF.

This clonotype was seen many times. V is TRBV29-1 and J is TRBJ2-5; D remains unclear. V was pared by 5 bases and J by 2 bases, with 9 bases between. CDR3 length: 12 amino acids. Germline lookup yields CDR1 SQVTM and CDR2 ANQGSEA. CDR3 in DNA: TGCAGCGTTATGCACAGACAAGAGACCCAGTACTTC. It encodes CSVMHRQETQYF.

This clonotype was found many times. J is TRBJ2-3 and V is TRBV29-1, with D perhaps given as TRBD1 or TRBD2 (6 bases each). Per the germline V gene, CDR1 is SQVTM and CDR2 is ANQGSEA. The CDR3 loop spans 15 amino acids. V dropped 6 bases and J dropped 2 bases, with 18 bases sitting between them. The CDR3 protein is CSVPLGGGLTDTQYF. CDR3 in DNA: TGCAGCGTACCCCTCGGTGGGGGGCTCACAGATACGCAGTATTTT.